Below are 23 T cell receptor beta chains sequenced from a single sample in a study of breast tumors, draining lymph nodes, adjacent tissues. Samples came from axillary lymph nodes draining the breast cancer. TCRdb processed the multiplex PCR reads anew with MiXCR; each CDR3 protein has one entry. The repertoire holds fewer than 200,000 distinct CDR3 sequences, with 30% to 35% as singletons. Sequenced material: axillary lymph node tissue. The receptor set was obtained from a female donor with breast cancer. Some clones in this sample may be carry-over from other donors' samples.

About this clonotype: A much larger clone differs from this one at a single base, so this may be a read error. This chain joins TRBV12-3 or TRBV12-4 and TRBJ2-3; D gene uncertain. Deletions cut 3 bases from V and 9 bases from J, with 13 bases between. The length of the CDR3 is 13 residues. CDR3 bases: TGTGCCAGCAGTTTCGGCGGCTTCTTAACGCAGTATTTT. Residues: CASSFGGFLTQYF.

This clonotype was observed many times. At one boundary the junction diverges from the germline segment, which might be a read error. CDR3 amino acids: CASSFMAASINEQFF. Written as DNA, the CDR3 is TGTGCTAGCAGCTTTATGGCGGCTAGCATTAATGAGCAGTTCTTC. This chain joins TRBV7-7 and TRBJ2-1; possibly TRBD2 for D (5 bases). CDR1 is SSHAT, CDR2 FNYEAQ, per germline (reference sequence). The CDR3 extends over 15 amino acids.

This clonotype was detected many times. The chain recombines TRBV12-3 or TRBV12-4 with TRBJ1-2; D is uncertain. V was trimmed by 7 bases and J by 4 bases, leaving 13 bases between them. The CDR3 totals 13 residues. CDR3 in DNA: TGTGCCAGCACCGTAGCAGGTTTCTATGGCTACACCTTC. Protein: CASTVAGFYGYTF.

Remarks on this clonotype: Being one base from a much bigger clone, this may be a read error. V gene TRBV9 combines with J gene TRBJ2-1; 9 bases match TRBD2. V gave up 4 bases and J gave up 8 bases; unmatched junction bases: 10. Germline CDR1 SGDLS, CDR2 YYNGEE. CDR3 length equals 15 residues. The CDR3 is CASSLSGRREDEQFF. CDR3 coding DNA: TGTGCCAGCAGCTTGAGCGGGAGGAGGGAGGATGAGCAGTTCTTC.

This clonotype was seen repeatedly, ten times or more. V usage is TRBV2 and J usage is TRBJ2-5; 14 nucleotides line up with TRBD2. The CDR3 is made up of 18 amino acids. The V gene end was trimmed by 4 bases and the J gene end by 1 base; junction bases not matched to a gene: 8. Germline V gives CDR1 SNHLY, CDR2 FYNNEI. The CDR3 sequence is CASSARLAGGLGQETQYF. The DNA of the CDR3 is TGTGCCAGCAGTGCCCGACTAGCGGGGGGGCTTGGCCAAGAGACCCAGTACTTC.

Notes on this clonotype: One end of the junction varies from germline; a read error may be responsible. The chain combines TRBV20-1 with TRBJ2-3, with 9 bases lining up with TRBD2. The germline CDR1 and CDR2 sequences are DFQATT and SNEGSKA (reference sequence). CDR3 size: 14 residues. Here the CDR3 DNA reads TGCAGTGCTCGACTAGCGGACCTTACGGATACGCAGTGTTTT. Its translation is CSARLADLTDTQCF.

This clonotype was recorded many times. The rearrangement joins TRBV5-1 to TRBJ2-5; 10 bases match TRBD2. V lost 4 bases, J lost 4 bases, and 4 bases stayed unmatched. Germline V gives CDR1 SGHRS, CDR2 YFSETQ. The CDR3 runs 14 residues. CDR3 DNA sequence: TGCGCCAGCAGCACCGGGACTAGCGCAGAGACCCAGTACTTC. It codes for CASSTGTSAETQYF.

J is TRBJ2-5 and V is TRBV25-1, with 15 bases that match TRBD2. Germline V gene lookup returns CDR1 MGHDK and CDR2 SYGVNS. Germline trimming cut 7 bases from V and 3 bases from J; bases unmatched to any gene: 12. There are 18 residues in the CDR3. DNA for the CDR3: TGTGCCAGCAAAGAAATCCGGGGACTAGCGGGAGGAGAAGAGACCCAGTACTTC. Its protein is CASKEIRGLAGGEETQYF.

The rearrangement joins TRBV2 to TRBJ2-1; D gene unclear. The CDR3 is 16 amino acids. Per germline, CDR1 SNHLY and CDR2 FYNNEI. V was cut by 8 bases and J by 3 bases, with 20 bases left in between. The CDR3 DNA reads as TGTGCCAGCTCACCGGCTCGAAGATGGGACTACAATGAGCAGTTCTTC. Its translation: CASSPARRWDYNEQFF.

The table lists this clonotype with many counts. The V gene is TRBV24-1, the J gene TRBJ2-7, with D unresolved. Germline CDR1 and CDR2: KGHDR and SFDVKD. V was trimmed by 5 bases and J by 5 bases, leaving 6 bases between them. This CDR3 is 11 amino acids long. The CDR3, as DNA: TGTGCCACCAGTGGAGTGGACGAGCAGTACTTC. Its translation: CATSGVDEQYF.

Worth noting for this clonotype: Compared with germline, one end of the junction differs, possibly owing to a read error. J is TRBJ2-3 and V is TRBV15; D is tentatively TRBD1 or TRBD2 (5 bases each). Germline V gene sequence: CDR1 LNHNV, CDR2 YYDKDF (reference sequence). CDR3 size: 15 residues. The CDR3 reads CATSSGASGTDTQYF. The CDR3 DNA reads as TGTGCCACCAGCAGCGGGGCTAGTGGCACAGATACGCAGTACTTT.

This clonotype was seen many times. The chain has TRBV9 and TRBJ2-1; perhaps TRBD2 as D (6 bases). V lost 2 bases and J lost 10, with 22 bases in between. The CDR3 covers 16 residues. Germline CDR1 SGDLS, CDR2 YYNGEE. CDR3 in amino acids: CASSVSGDPTAGEQFF. Here the CDR3 DNA reads TGTGCCAGCAGCGTGAGTGGGGACCCCACCGCGGGGGAGCAGTTCTTC.

The V gene is TRBV5-4, the J gene TRBJ2-7; 9 nucleotides align to TRBD1. The CDR3 is 13 residues long. Per germline, CDR1 SGHNT and CDR2 YYREEE (reference sequence). J lost 5 bases, V lost 4 bases, and 4 bases had no gene match. The CDR3 bases are TGTGCCAGCAGCCACAGGGGGCCCCACGAGCAGTACTTC. It translates to CASSHRGPHEQYF.

This clonotype has at least ten counts. The chain joins TRBV7-2 to TRBJ2-3; D may be TRBD1 or TRBD2 (5 bases each). Germline V gene data show CDR1 as SGHTA and CDR2 as FQGNSA. This CDR3 spans 14 amino acids. Between the trimmed V and J ends, which lost 5 bases and 8 bases, there was a span of 17 bases. CDR3 bases: TGTGCCAGCAGCCTCTACGGGGATGGGGGTACGCAGTATTTT. Protein sequence: CASSLYGDGGTQYF.

This clonotype was observed at least ten times. The chain combines TRBV7-9 with TRBJ2-1, with 7 bases identical to TRBD2. Unmatched junction bases numbered 16, after V lost 4 bases and J lost 4 bases. Per the germline V gene, CDR1 is SEHNR and CDR2 is FQNEAQ (reference sequence). This CDR3 spans 18 amino acids. This chain's CDR3 is CASSSPSGTSVDYNEQFF. The DNA for the CDR3 is TGTGCCAGCAGCTCCCCCTCGGGTACTAGCGTAGATTACAATGAGCAGTTCTTC. Drawing the rest from reference TRBV7-9 and TRBJ2-1, the complete variable domain is DTGVSQNPRHKITKRGQNVTFRCDPISEHNRLYWYRQTLGQGPEFLTYFQNEAQLEKSRLLSDRFSAERPKGSFSTLEIQRTEQGDSAMYLCASSSPSGTSVDYNEQFFGPGTRLTVL.

This chain joins TRBV2 and TRBJ1-2; D gene ambiguous. The CDR3 is 14 residues long. In germline, CDR1 is SNHLY, CDR2 FYNNEI. V lost 7 bases, J lost 8 bases, and 20 bases lay in between. The CDR3 loop reads CASTRTAVEGGYTF. CDR3 nucleotide sequence: TGTGCCAGCACGAGGACGGCCGTGGAAGGAGGCTACACCTTC.

For this clonotype: Mismatch with germline at one junction end may stem from a read error. The chain joins TRBV7-9 to TRBJ2-1; TRBD2 agrees at 8 bases. Germline loops: CDR1 SEHNR, CDR2 FQNEAQ (reference sequence). The CDR3 runs 16 residues. The CDR3 DNA reads as TGCGCCAGCAGCCCCGTGGCGGGAGGAAACACCGGGGAGCAGTTCTTC. It encodes CASSPVAGGNTGEQFF.

This clonotype came up many times. V usage is TRBV4-1 and J usage is TRBJ2-1; D is possibly TRBD1 or TRBD2 (5 bases each). CDR3 length: 15 amino acids. Trimming removed 1 base at V and 5 bases at J, with 12 bases between. The V gene's germline CDR1 is MGHRA and CDR2 YSYEKL. CDR3 sequence: CASSQVRDPNNEQFF. In DNA, the CDR3 is TGCGCCAGCAGCCAAGTAAGGGACCCCAACAATGAGCAGTTCTTC.

The chain is built from TRBV19 and TRBJ1-4; tentative D call: TRBD1 (5 bases). Judging by the DNA end, TRBJ1-1 fits better; the J call may be wrong. This CDR3 has 13 residues. CDR1 and CDR2 from the germline V gene are LNHDA and SQIVND (reference sequence). CDR3 DNA: TGTGCCAGTAGGGGGGGAAACGGGGTTGAAGCTTTCTTT. As protein: CASRGGNGVEAFF.

The chain combines TRBV20-1 with TRBJ1-5, with 7 bases lining up with TRBD1. Losses at the gene ends were 1 base for V and 1 base for J; bases not matched to a gene: 10. The length of the CDR3 is 17 residues. Germline lookup yields CDR1 DFQATT and CDR2 SNEGSKA (reference sequence). This CDR3 is CSARGQGVRGSNQPQHF. In DNA, the CDR3 is TGCAGTGCTAGAGGGCAGGGGGTGCGGGGGAGCAATCAGCCCCAGCATTTT.

With respect to this clonotype: A read error may be the cause here, since a much bigger clone is one base away. The J gene is TRBJ2-1, the V gene TRBV7-3; TRBD2 matches at 12 bases. This CDR3 is built from 14 residues. The V gene's germline CDR1 is SGHTA and CDR2 FQGTGA. Trimming took 8 bases from V and 7 from J; bases not matched to a gene: 6. The CDR3 coding sequence is TGTGCCAGCGGACCTAGCGGGGGGGCGAATGAGCAGTTCTTC. Residues: CASGPSGGANEQFF.

This clonotype was counted only a few times. The rearrangement uses TRBV30 and TRBJ2-1; D may be TRBD2 (5 bases). Germline V lookup: CDR1 GTSNPN, CDR2 SVGIG (reference sequence). The CDR3 spans 14 residues. Trimming removed 0 bases at V and 6 bases at J, with 12 bases between. The DNA for the CDR3 is TGTGCCTGGAGTGTGGGATCCGGGATCAATGAGCAGTTCTTC. Protein: CAWSVGSGINEQFF.

On this clonotype: At one end the junction does not follow the germline gene, possibly because of a read error. The chain has TRBV27 and TRBJ1-2; D perhaps matches TRBD1 (5 bases). The length of the CDR3 is 14 residues. CDR1 MNHEY and CDR2 SMNVEV come from the germline V gene (reference sequence). The DNA for the CDR3 is TGTGCCAGCAGCTTATCCCGGGACAACTATGGCTACACCTTC. Its translation is CASSLSRDNYGYTF.